This T cell receptor beta chain originates from a study of shared clonotypes between healthy human individuals. Study-wide findings and caveats: Roughly 5% of naive CD4 clonotypes were common to a few donors.

The repertoire was sequenced with immunoSEQ multiplex PCR; TCRdb's copy has only in-frame clones and lacks some. The data show about 820,000 clones, around 93% seen once. Of note for this clone: Its target is unknown.

Positively selected for CCR7, the CD45RO-negative cells used as naive CD8 cells excluded terminally differentiated effector memory CD45RA+ cells. In germline, CDR1 is MNHEY, CDR2 SVGAGI. The germline V and J ends were trimmed by 8 bases and 6 bases, with 16 bases remaining between them. The CDR3 is made up of 13 amino acids. V and J are TRBV6-5 and TRBJ1-2; unclear D gene. This TCR derives from a man younger than 45 in good health. Sequenced sample: naive CD8+ T cells sorted from blood. The CDR3 protein is CASGPSIVNGYTF. CDR3 in DNA: TGTGCCAGCGGCCCGAGCATAGTCAATGGCTACACCTTC.